This TCR beta chain was sequenced in a study of CD8+CD57+ T cells in acquired aplastic anemia. Study conclusions and caveats: No significant difference in CD8+ Simpson's diversity was found between patients and controls. Patients and controls shared just under 30 CD8+ CDR3 sequences.

This CDR3 has 14 residues. V lost 9 bases, J lost 1 base, and 15 bases lay in between. Germline CDR1 reads MGHRA; CDR2 reads YSYEKL. In patients chosen for sequencing, flow cytometry had shown CD8+CD57+ cell expansion. Note on this clonotype: No antigen is known for it.

Researchers used genomic DNA as the template to profile TCR beta VDJ and CDR3. TCRdb reprocessed the reads via MiXCR and lists one record per CDR3 protein. The sample lists about 160,000 distinct CDR3 sequences, 40% to 60% occurring once. Material for sequencing was sorted CD4+, CD8+, or CD8+CD57+ T cells (not recorded which) from PBMCs. This sequence was found in a human donor with aplastic anemia. This chain uses TRBV4-1 with TRBJ1-1; D unclear. CDR3 region: CARQPTLENTEAFF. The CDR3 DNA sequence: TGCGCCAGACAGCCAACACTGGAGAACACTGAAGCTTTCTTT.